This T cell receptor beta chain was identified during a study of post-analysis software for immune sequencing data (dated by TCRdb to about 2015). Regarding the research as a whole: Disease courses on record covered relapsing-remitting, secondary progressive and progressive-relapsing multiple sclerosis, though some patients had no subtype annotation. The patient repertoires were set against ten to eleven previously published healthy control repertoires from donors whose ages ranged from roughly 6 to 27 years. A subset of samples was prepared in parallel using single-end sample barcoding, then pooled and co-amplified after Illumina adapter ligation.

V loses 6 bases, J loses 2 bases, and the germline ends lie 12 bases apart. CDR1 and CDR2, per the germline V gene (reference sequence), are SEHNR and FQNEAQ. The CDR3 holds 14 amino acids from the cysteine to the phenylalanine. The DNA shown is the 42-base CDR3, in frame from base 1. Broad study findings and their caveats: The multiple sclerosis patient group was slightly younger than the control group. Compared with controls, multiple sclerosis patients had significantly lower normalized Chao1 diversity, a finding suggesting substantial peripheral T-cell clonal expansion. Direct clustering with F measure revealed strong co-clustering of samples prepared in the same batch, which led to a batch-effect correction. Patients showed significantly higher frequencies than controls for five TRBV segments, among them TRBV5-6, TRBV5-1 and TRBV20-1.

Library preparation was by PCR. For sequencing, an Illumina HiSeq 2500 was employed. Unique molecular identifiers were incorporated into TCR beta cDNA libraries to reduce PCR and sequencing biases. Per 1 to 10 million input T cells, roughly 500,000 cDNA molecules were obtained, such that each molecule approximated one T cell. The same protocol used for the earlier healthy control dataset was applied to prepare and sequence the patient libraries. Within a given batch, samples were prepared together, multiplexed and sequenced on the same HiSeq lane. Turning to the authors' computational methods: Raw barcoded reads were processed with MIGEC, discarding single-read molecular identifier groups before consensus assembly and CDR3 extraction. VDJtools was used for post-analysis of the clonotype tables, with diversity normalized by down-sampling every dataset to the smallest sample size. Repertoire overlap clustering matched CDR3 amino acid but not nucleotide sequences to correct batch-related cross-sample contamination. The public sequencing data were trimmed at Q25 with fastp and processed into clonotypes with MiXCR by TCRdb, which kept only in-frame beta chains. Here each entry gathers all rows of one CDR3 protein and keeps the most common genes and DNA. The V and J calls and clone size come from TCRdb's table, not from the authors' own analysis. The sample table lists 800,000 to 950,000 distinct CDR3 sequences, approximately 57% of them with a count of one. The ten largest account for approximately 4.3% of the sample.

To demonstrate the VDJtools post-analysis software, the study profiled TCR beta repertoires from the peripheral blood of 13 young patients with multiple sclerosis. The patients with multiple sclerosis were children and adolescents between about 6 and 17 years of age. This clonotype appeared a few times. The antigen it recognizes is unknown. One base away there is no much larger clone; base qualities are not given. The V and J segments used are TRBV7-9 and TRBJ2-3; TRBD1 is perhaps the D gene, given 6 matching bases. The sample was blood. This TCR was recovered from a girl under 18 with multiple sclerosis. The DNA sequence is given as TGTGCCAGCAGAAGGGGGTCCGACACAGATACGCAGTATTTT. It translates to CASRRGSDTDTQYF.